The TCR beta chain described here comes from a study of molecular identifiers for immune sequencing clone quantification. Study background: Naive CD8 RNA (about 19,000 or 110,000 cells) was divided into five aliquots, with four sequenced.

V shed 5 bases and J shed 7 bases, with 18 bases lying between them. Germline loops: CDR1 SEHNR, CDR2 FQNEAQ (reference sequence). This CDR3 contains 16 residues. Bulk TCR libraries were made with methods that had been previously described and with listed TCR primers. Each CDR3 protein gets one entry after TCRdb re-called the PCR reads with MiXCR. The sample holds about 640,000 distinct CDR3 sequences; nearly 20% are singletons and the top ten take 0.75% to 0.95%. This clonotype was counted a few times. This TCR was sampled from a human donor in good health. Some libraries in this study had Jurkat cell RNA spiked in. This chain connects TRBV7-9 to TRBJ1-6; D perhaps matches TRBD1 (5 bases). Input material: naive CD8+ T cells from blood, with Jurkat cell RNA spiked in. Stated subset: FACS-sorted CD8+CD4-CCR7+CD45RA+ naive T cells. The CDR3 loop is CASSPPGPVGNSPLHF. The DNA of the CDR3 is TGTGCCAGCAGCCCCCCGGGGCCCGTGGGGAATTCACCCCTCCACTTT.